This T cell receptor beta chain was captured by sequencing in a study of early T cells in non-severe SARS-CoV-2 infection. About the study: Sequencing used unsorted whole-blood bulk RNA, so chains lack pairing.

Study-level findings and limits: Anti-spike CD8 specificities were favored by VDJdb matching, whose results missed private and CD4 specificities.

Individual cDNA molecules were tagged with unique molecular identifiers, the study reported. MiXCR, applied by TCRdb to the 5' RACE reads, yields one record per CDR3 protein. This sample has roughly 90,000 distinct CDR3 sequences, with roughly 14% found just once. A note on this clonotype: Its antigen remains unknown. An end of the junction differs from the germline gene, which may be a read error.

This sequence originates from an adult who was a healthcare worker with PCR-confirmed SARS-CoV-2 infection or an uninfected control (not recorded which). The sequenced sample was whole blood.

The CDR3 DNA sequence: TGCAGCGGGGGTGCGTCGAACACTGAAGTTTTCTTT. It codes for CSGGASNTEVFF. The rearrangement uses TRBV29-1 and TRBJ1-1; D is unresolved. The CDR3 is made up of 12 amino acids. Looked up from germline, CDR1 is SQVTM and CDR2 is ANQGSEA.